The TCR beta chain described here comes from a study of shared clonotypes between healthy human individuals. Positively selected for CCR7, the CD45RO-negative cells used as naive CD8 cells excluded terminally differentiated effector memory CD45RA+ cells. Donors were healthy HIV-negative adults without recently reported acute infections or vaccinations. Data came from immunoSEQ multiplex PCR; TCRdb stores just in-frame clones and leaves some out. The sample holds approximately 740,000 clones, around 93% seen once. Study conclusions and caveats: Incomplete sequencing of sorted subsets was indicated by rarefaction despite large depth. Larger estimated richness was generally recorded for naive subsets relative to memory subsets.

The CDR3 has 16 residues. Trimming pared 2 bases from V and 0 bases from J, leaving 11 bases between. CDR1 SGHTA and CDR2 FQGTGA come from the germline V gene. Regarding this clone: Antigen: not known.

This chain links TRBV7-3 with TRBJ2-1; D tentatively fits TRBD1 or TRBD2 (5 bases each). The sample comprised naive CD8+ T cells sorted from blood. This receptor was obtained from a man aged 25-45 years in good health. CDR3 loop: CASSLSVGTSYNEQFF. Written as DNA, the CDR3 is TGTGCCAGCAGCTTATCAGTCGGGACCTCCTACAATGAGCAGTTCTTC.